The 24 T cell receptor beta chains below all came from one sample that was sequenced in a study of T cell responses to AZD1222 COVID-19 vaccine. Measured with immunoSEQ multiplex PCR; TCRdb has only the in-frame clones, and not every one. There are about 120,000 clones in the sample; less than 95% occur only once, and 4.4% lies in the top ten. The source material was peripheral blood, sampled on day 0 of MenACWY control vaccination. These receptors were taken from an adult in good health.

The V call is TRBV12-3 or TRBV12-4, the J call TRBJ1-6, with a possible D match to TRBD1 (5 bases). CDR3 length: 13 residues. Between the trimmed V and J ends, which lost 5 bases and 11 bases, there was a span of 13 bases. CDR3 DNA sequence: TGTGCCAGCAGTACACGAACAGGAACACCCCTCCACTTT. It translates to CASSTRTGTPLHF.

The chain uses TRBV4-3 and TRBJ2-1; possible D gene TRBD1, 6 bases. Germline V gives CDR1 LGHNA, CDR2 YSLEER. V shed 2 bases and J shed 6 bases, with 8 bases lying between them. The CDR3 runs 13 residues. The CDR3 loop is CASSQYRVNEQFF. The CDR3 region has the DNA TGCGCCAGCAGCCAATACAGGGTCAATGAGCAGTTCTTC.

The chain joins TRBV5-6 to TRBJ1-2; D perhaps matches TRBD1 (6 bases). This CDR3 contains 12 residues. The germline V gene has CDR1 SGHDT and CDR2 YYEEEE. V was clipped by 10 bases and J by 0 bases, with 10 bases between them. The CDR3, as DNA: TGTGCCTCAGGGGTAACTAACTATGGCTACACCTTC. This gives the protein CASGVTNYGYTF.

The J gene is TRBJ1-2, the V gene TRBV6-5, with a weak D call TRBD1 (5 bases). This CDR3 has 14 amino acids. The germline V and J ends were trimmed by 4 bases and 1 base, with 10 bases remaining between them. CDR1 and CDR2 (germline): MNHEY, SVGAGI. The CDR3 is CASSSGTVNYGYTF. Written as DNA, the CDR3 is TGTGCCAGCAGTTCGGGGACTGTTAACTATGGCTACACCTTC.

V gene TRBV28 combines with J gene TRBJ2-7; possibly TRBD1 or TRBD2 for D (6 bases each). Trimming left V 3 bases short and J 3 bases short, with 15 bases between. This CDR3 is 15 amino acids long. The germline gives CDR1 MDHEN, CDR2 SYDVKM. The CDR3 is CASSFRGTPFYEQYF. CDR3 coding DNA: TGTGCCAGCAGTTTTAGGGGGACTCCATTCTACGAGCAGTACTTC.

The chain uses TRBV27 and TRBJ1-1; D may be TRBD1 (5 bases). Trimming removed 8 bases from V and 11 bases from J, with 15 bases in between. Germline CDR1 is MNHEY and CDR2 is SMNVEV (reference sequence). This CDR3 spans 11 amino acids. CDR3 sequence (DNA): TGTGCCAGCGGGACCTCCCGGTATGCTTTCTTT. This codes for CASGTSRYAFF.

The chain carries TRBV24-1 and TRBJ2-4; D ambiguous. The CDR3 consists of 15 residues. In germline, CDR1 is KGHDR, CDR2 SFDVKD. V was pared by 9 bases and J by 0 bases, with 14 bases between. Here the CDR3 DNA reads TGTGCCACCCGGAGCACAAGCATAGCCAAAAACATTCAGTACTTC. It translates to CATRSTSIAKNIQYF.

This clone occurred a few times. The genes are TRBV6-5 and TRBJ1-1, with D possibly TRBD1 on 5 matching bases. The CDR3 is 13 residues long. Germline assignment: CDR1 MNHEY and CDR2 SVGAGI. V was cut by 6 bases and J by 5 bases, with 13 bases left in between. The CDR3 spells CASRGREDTEAFF. The CDR3 nucleotides read TGTGCCAGCAGGGGACGGGAGGATACTGAAGCTTTCTTT.

CDR3 protein: CASSQDVSQGGVKLFF. The CDR3 nucleotides read TGCGCCAGCAGCCAAGATGTATCACAGGGTGGGGTAAAACTGTTTTTT. This rearrangement joins TRBV4-3 to TRBJ1-4; perhaps TRBD1 as D (6 bases). Germline-derived CDR1 and CDR2 are LGHNA and YSLEER. The CDR3 totals 16 residues. Between the trimmed V and J ends, which lost 0 bases and 10 bases, there was a span of 18 bases.

This clone was picked up one time. The chain uses TRBV3-1 (or the pseudogene TRBV3-2) and TRBJ2-2; a weak D match, TRBD1 (6 bases). The CDR3 is 16 residues long. CDR1 LGHDT and CDR2 YNNKEL come from the germline V gene (reference sequence). The germline V and J ends were trimmed by 8 bases and 4 bases, with 20 bases remaining between them. CDR3 sequence reads: CASCRTRGRGTGELFF. In DNA form, the CDR3 reads TGTGCCAGCTGCAGGACCAGGGGCAGGGGCACCGGGGAGCTGTTTTTT.

This clone was recorded once. The rearrangement joins TRBV20-1 to TRBJ2-3, with unresolved D. This CDR3 has 15 amino acids. V gave up 3 bases and J gave up 0 bases, with 13 bases separating them. Germline V gives CDR1 DFQATT, CDR2 SNEGSKA (reference sequence). This CDR3 reads CSASTTRTSTDTQYF. In DNA form, the CDR3 reads TGCAGTGCTAGTACGACACGAACTAGCACAGATACGCAGTATTTT.

The genes are TRBV10-3 and TRBJ1-6, with D maybe TRBD1 (6 bases). Per germline, CDR1 ENHRY and CDR2 SYGVKD. CDR3 size: 15 residues. The V gene lost 0 bases and the J gene lost 6 bases, with 9 bases spanning the gap. CDR3 protein: CAISESGGPNSPLHF. In DNA, the CDR3 is TGTGCCATCAGTGAGTCGGGGGGGCCTAATTCACCCCTCCACTTT.

The chain has TRBV4-2 and TRBJ2-4; TRBD1 or TRBD2 may be the D gene (5 bases each). The CDR3 loop spans 18 amino acids. Germline CDR1 LGHNA, CDR2 YNFKEQ. Trimming took off 3 bases at V and 1 base at J, with 19 bases between the two ends. The CDR3 sequence is CASSHYQGAETAKNIQYF. CDR3 bases: TGTGCCAGCAGCCACTACCAGGGAGCCGAAACTGCCAAAAACATTCAGTACTTC.

The chain combines TRBV5-1 with TRBJ1-2, with D tentatively TRBD1 (6 bases). CDR3 length equals 15 residues. CDR1 and CDR2 (germline): SGHRS, YFSETQ. The germline V and J ends were trimmed by 0 bases and 4 bases, with 13 bases remaining between them. The CDR3 sequence: CASSLDRTDLYGYTF. CDR3 DNA: TGCGCCAGCAGCTTGGATAGGACAGACCTCTATGGCTACACCTTC.

V usage is TRBV19 and J usage is TRBJ1-6; no reliable D call. The CDR3 length is 15 residues. In germline, CDR1 is LNHDA, CDR2 SQIVND (reference sequence). The ends were cut back, 5 bases at V and 3 bases at J, with 11 bases in the middle. This CDR3 reads CASSPTLNYNSPLHF. The CDR3 DNA follows: TGTGCCAGTAGTCCAACTCTCAACTATAATTCACCCCTCCACTTT.

The CDR3 loop reads CASSQPGQGALNNGYTF. In nucleotides, the CDR3 is TGTGCCAGCAGCCAACCGGGACAGGGGGCATTAAATAATGGCTACACCTTC. The chain recombines TRBV3-1 (or the pseudogene TRBV3-2) with TRBJ1-2; 12 nucleotides align to TRBD1. This CDR3 has 17 amino acids. After removal of 2 bases from V and 6 bases from J, the junction contained 10 bases not matched to a gene. Germline V gives CDR1 LGHDT, CDR2 YNNKEL (reference sequence).

The V gene is TRBV11-2, the J gene TRBJ2-1, with TRBD2 identical over 10 bases. The germline CDR1 and CDR2 sequences are SGHAT and FQNNGV. V was pared by 3 bases and J by 3 bases, with 11 bases of the junction left unmatched. The CDR3 is 18 residues long. The CDR3 loop is CASSFGVRKREGYNEQFF. CDR3 DNA: TGTGCCAGCAGCTTTGGAGTCCGCAAGCGGGAGGGCTACAATGAGCAGTTCTTC.

The chain employs TRBV7-9 and TRBJ1-5, with D unclear. The CDR3 length is 15 residues. Trimming shortened V by 5 bases and J by 4 bases, and 15 bases separated the two germline ends. CDR1 SEHNR and CDR2 FQNEAQ come from the germline V gene (reference sequence). The DNA for the CDR3 is TGTGCCAGCAGCCTAGGCCAGGCCGATAATCAGCCCCAGCATTTT. This translates into CASSLGQADNQPQHF.

The chain uses TRBV19 and TRBJ1-2; no firm D call. Trimming took off 4 bases at V and 4 bases at J, with 22 bases between the two ends. The CDR3 is 17 residues long. Germline V gives CDR1 LNHDA, CDR2 SQIVND (reference sequence). In nucleotides, the CDR3 is TGTGCCAGTAGTAGCCGACCGTTCAATTCACTCTCCTATGGCTACACCTTC. Translation gives CASSSRPFNSLSYGYTF.

The chain links TRBV3-1 (or the pseudogene TRBV3-2) to TRBJ2-7; weak D call: TRBD1 (5 bases). CDR3 length: 14 amino acids. Germline V CDR1 and CDR2: LGHDT, YNNKEL (reference sequence). The germline V and J ends were trimmed by 1 base and 6 bases, with 13 bases remaining between them. As DNA, the CDR3 is TGTGCCAGCAGCCAAGTCAGGGTTCGGGTCGAGCAGTACTTC. Its translation: CASSQVRVRVEQYF.

The genes are TRBV24-1 and TRBJ1-4, with TRBD1 identical over 9 bases. The V and J ends lost 3 bases and 2 bases, in that order; junction bases with no gene match: 3. Germline V lookup: CDR1 KGHDR, CDR2 SFDVKD. CDR3 length: 16 amino acids. The CDR3 DNA follows: TGTGCCACCAGTGATCGTACAGGGGGCACTAATGAAAAACTGTTTTTT. Protein product: CATSDRTGGTNEKLFF.

V and J are TRBV3-1 (or the pseudogene TRBV3-2) and TRBJ2-2, with D hard to call. The CDR3 totals 14 residues. Germline CDR1 and CDR2: LGHDT and YNNKEL (reference sequence). Between the trimmed V and J ends, which lost 1 base and 5 bases, there was a span of 8 bases. CDR3 bases: TGTGCCAGCAGCCAAGTTCGGGTTACCGGGGAGCTGTTTTTT. This sequence encodes CASSQVRVTGELFF.

The rearrangement joins TRBV28 to TRBJ1-5, with D perhaps TRBD1 (5 bases). Looked up from germline, CDR1 is MDHEN and CDR2 is SYDVKM. V was pared by 6 bases and J by 0 bases, with 12 bases between. CDR3 length: 15 amino acids. The CDR3 DNA sequence: TGTGCCAGCAGGATTGGGGGTAATAGCAATCAGCCCCAGCATTTT. Translated, it gives CASRIGGNSNQPQHF.

The V gene is TRBV7-9, the J gene TRBJ1-1; a weak D match, TRBD1 (6 bases). The CDR3 has 15 residues. With 4 bases removed from V and 1 base from J, the gap between germline ends came to 13 bases. The germline gives CDR1 SEHNR, CDR2 FQNEAQ (reference sequence). CDR3 protein: CASSSMQQGNTEAFF. The CDR3 DNA reads TGTGCCAGCAGCTCGATGCAACAGGGGAACACTGAAGCTTTCTTT.